These T cell receptor beta chains were read from a single sample in a study of blood T cell repertoires in COVID-19. Profiled with immunoSEQ multiplex PCR; TCRdb holds only in-frame clones, not every one. The sample yields 140,000 or so clones, roughly 77% seen once. The specimen was peripheral blood. All receptors come from a woman in her sixties or seventies with COVID-19, enrolled during active disease. Each CDR3 is given with its conserved first and last residue. A D gene is named only where the DNA matches it firmly. Not every row has a clone size; where given, it reads once, few, many or a size class.

CDR3nt,CDR3aa,v_gene,abundance,j_gene,d_gene
TGCGCCAGCAGCCCAGGCGGACAGGGGGCAAGGAGGTCCTACGAGCAGTACTTC,CASSPGGQGARRSYEQYF,TRBV5-1,.,TRBJ2-7,TRBD1
TGTGCCACCAGTGTCGGACAACCAGATACGCAGTATTTT,CATSVGQPDTQYF,TRBV24-1,few,TRBJ2-3,.
TGTGCCAGCAGCTTGGAGAGGGGCGGGGGGAACACTGAAGCTTTCTTT,CASSLERGGGNTEAFF,TRBV5-6,.,TRBJ1-1,.
TGTGCCAGCAGTTCCGGCGCCCGGGGAGATACGCAGTATTTT,CASSSGARGDTQYF,TRBV28,.,TRBJ2-3,.
TGTGCCAGTAGTCGGGAGAGCGAGGGTTGGGGGGCTGAAGCTTTCTTT,CASSRESEGWGAEAFF,TRBV19,.,TRBJ1-1,.
TGTGCCAGCAGTCTTATCGGACAGCCAGATCAGCCCCAGCATTTT,CASSLIGQPDQPQHF,TRBV27,.,TRBJ1-5,.
TGCGCCAGCAGCTTCGCAGGGATCTCCTACGAGCAGTACTTC,CASSFAGISYEQYF,TRBV5-1,.,TRBJ2-7,.
TGTGCCAGCAGTGCGCAGGGATCTGAAGCTTTCTTT,CASSAQGSEAFF,TRBV28,once,TRBJ1-1,.
TGTGCCAGCAGACCCCGTGGCAGGGGTACCTACGAGCAGTACTTC,CASRPRGRGTYEQYF,TRBV28,many,TRBJ2-7,.
TGTGCCAGTACTCCGATGGGACAGCACAATCAGCCCCAGCATTTT,CASTPMGQHNQPQHF,TRBV19,.,TRBJ1-5,TRBD1
TGTGCCAGCAGTTCCACAGGGACAGGGAAACAGCCCCAGCATTTT,CASSSTGTGKQPQHF,TRBV27,.,TRBJ1-5,TRBD1
TGTGCCAGCAGGACCGGACTTCCCCCGCGCTACACCTTC,CASRTGLPPRYTF,TRBV28,few,TRBJ1-2,.
TGTGCCAGTAGTATCGCGGTGAGCACTGAAGCTTTCTTT,CASSIAVSTEAFF,TRBV19,.,TRBJ1-1,.
TGCGCCAGCAGCTTGGCGGGCGGGGTCTCCTACAATGAGCAGTTCTTC,CASSLAGGVSYNEQFF,TRBV5-1,once,TRBJ2-1,.
TGTGCCAGCAGTGAAGGTGTGAGGAGCACAGATACGCAGTATTTT,CASSEGVRSTDTQYF,TRBV6-1,.,TRBJ2-3,.
TGTGCCAGTAGTATAGACCGGAGCCAGCCCCAGCATTTT,CASSIDRSQPQHF,TRBV19,.,TRBJ1-5,.
TGCAGCGTCAGGACTAGCGGGGGAGGGGTTGAGCAGTTCTTC,CSVRTSGGGVEQFF,TRBV29-1,.,TRBJ2-1,TRBD2
TGTGCCAGCAGGGAAGACAGGGAATGGGGCTACACCTTC,CASREDREWGYTF,TRBV2,medium-sized,TRBJ1-2,TRBD1